This T cell receptor beta chain originates from a study of CD8 T cells in ankylosing spondylitis. Study observations and caveats: A motif of under ten highly homologous TCR beta variants was seen as apparently characteristic of ankylosing spondylitis blood. Disease-linked clones, CD8+, were relatively rare in peripheral blood. Reports say disease-linked clones showed up significantly more in matched ankylosing spondylitis synovial fluid.

In TCRdb, the 5' RACE reads were re-called with MiXCR into one record per CDR3 protein. The table includes 350,000 or so distinct CDR3 sequences, 14% to 15% detected once. Germline CDR1 is MDHEN and CDR2 is SYDVKM. V was clipped by 3 bases and J by 3 bases, with 12 bases between them. CDR3 size: 15 residues. In this sample, this clonotype turned up a few times. Its cognate antigen is unknown. The sequenced material came from blood, either unsorted or a sorted T cell fraction (not recorded which). This clonotype originated in a male donor with ankylosing spondylitis or in good health (not recorded which). This chain uses TRBV28 with TRBJ2-4; perhaps TRBD1 as D (6 bases). The CDR3 region is CASSFGGRGKNIQYF. CDR3 sequence (DNA): TGTGCCAGCAGTTTCGGTGGCAGGGGCAAAAACATTCAGTACTTC. Based on the CDR3 plus reference TRBV28 and TRBJ2-4, the full variable domain is DVKVTQSSRYLVKRTGEKVFLECVQDMDHENMFWYRQDPGLGLRLIYFSYDVKMKEKGDIPEGYSVSREKKERFSLILESASTNQTSMYLCASSFGGRGKNIQYFGAGTRLSVL.